The rows below give T cell receptor beta chains drawn from one sample of a study of blood T cells in healthy people across ages. MiXCR, run by TCRdb on the 5' RACE reads, gives a single entry per CDR3 protein. The data hold approximately 1.5 million distinct CDR3 sequences, with roughly 32% observed a single time. Sequencing used blood. The receptors derive from a woman in her twenties or thirties in good health. The CDR3 runs from the conserved cysteine through the conserved F or W. Fields, in order: clone size, V gene, J gene, D gene, CDR3 DNA, CDR3 protein. A D gene is named only where the DNA matches it firmly. Only some rows state a clone size, as once, few, many or a class for expanded clones.

>few|TRBV4-2|TRBJ1-1|.
TGTGCCAGCAGCCAAGTTAGTAGGGGCCGAAGCCCTGAAGCTTTCTTT
CASSQVSRGRSPEAFF
>.|TRBV24-1|TRBJ1-1|.
TGTGCCACCAGCTCACAGGCGAACACTGAAGCTTTCTTT
CATSSQANTEAFF
>.|TRBV6-5|TRBJ2-3|TRBD1
TGTGCCAGCAGTTCCGTGGACAGGGAAATACTTCTTAGCACAGATACGCAGTATTTT
CASSSVDREILLSTDTQYF
>few|TRBV20-1|TRBJ1-1|.
TGCAGTGCTCCAAATGAGGGCGGGACTGAAGCTTTCTTT
CSAPNEGGTEAFF
>few|TRBV27|TRBJ1-1|.
TGTGCCAGCAGTGAGGACTCTACGAACACTGAAGCTTTCTTT
CASSEDSTNTEAFF
>.|TRBV6-1|TRBJ1-5|TRBD1
TGTGCCAGCAGTGGTAAGACAGGGGGGGGCCAGCCCCAGCATTTT
CASSGKTGGGQPQHF
>.|TRBV12-3/TRBV12-4|TRBJ1-1|.
TGTGCCAGCAGTTTTAGGCTGCCATCTACTGAAGCTTTCTTT
CASSFRLPSTEAFF
>.|TRBV3-1|TRBJ2-7|TRBD1
TGTGCCAGCAGCCAACGGGGACAGGGAACCTACGAGCAGTACTTC
CASSQRGQGTYEQYF
>many|TRBV28|TRBJ2-1|TRBD1
TGTGCCAGCAGTCCTCGAAACAGGGGGCGATCCTACAATGAGCAGTTCTTC
CASSPRNRGRSYNEQFF
>few|TRBV7-9|TRBJ2-1|TRBD2
TGTGCCAGCAGCCCGCCGACTAGCGCGACCTACAATGAGCAGTTCTTC
CASSPPTSATYNEQFF
>.|TRBV20-1|TRBJ2-5|TRBD2
TGCAGTGCTAGGATAGACCCGGGAGGAGAGCGGTACTTC
CSARIDPGGERYF
>.|TRBV11-2|TRBJ2-3|.
TGTGCCAGCAGCTTAGAGGGGGGCAAGACAGATACGCAGTATTTT
CASSLEGGKTDTQYF
>few|TRBV27|TRBJ2-7|.
TGTGCCAGCAGACAGGGCGAAGACTACGAGCAGTACTTC
CASRQGEDYEQYF
>.|TRBV20-1|TRBJ2-1|TRBD2
TGCAGTGCTAGGACTAGCGGGATCGTAGAGCAGTTCTTC
CSARTSGIVEQFF
>.|TRBV14|TRBJ1-2|.
TGTGCCAGCAGCCCCCTGGGGGGGGCCTCAGGCTACACCTTC
CASSPLGGASGYTF
>few|TRBV29-1|TRBJ1-2|.
TGCAGCGGCTGGGACGGTAGTGGCTACACCTTC
CSGWDGSGYTF
>many|TRBV4-1|TRBJ1-5|.
TGCGCCAGCAGCCACGTACCCGGGGAAAATCAGCCCCAGCATTTT
CASSHVPGENQPQHF
>.|TRBV7-6|TRBJ2-3|TRBD2
TGTGCCAGCAGCTTGGTTAGCGGGGGGTCCTTGGATACGCAGTATTTT
CASSLVSGGSLDTQYF
>few|TRBV20-1|TRBJ2-1|TRBD2
TGCAGTGCTAGGGCGGGGACTAGCGCTTTCAATGAGCAGTTCTTC
CSARAGTSAFNEQFF
>few|TRBV7-2|TRBJ2-7|.
TGTGCCAGCAGCAAAACGGGAGTGCCTGAGAGGCAGTACTTC
CASSKTGVPERQYF
>once|TRBV14|TRBJ2-7|TRBD2
TGTGCCAGCAGCCATATCGGACTAGCGGGAGGGCTAGTTACCTACGAGCAGTACTTC
CASSHIGLAGGLVTYEQYF
>once|TRBV28|TRBJ1-2|TRBD1
TGTGCCAGCAGTCCTCGACAGGGAGTTGCCGCCTGGTACTATGGCTACACCTTC
CASSPRQGVAAWYYGYTF
>.|TRBV10-3|TRBJ2-1|TRBD1
TGTGCCATCAGTGGACAGGGTGGTAATGAGCAGTTCTTC
CAISGQGGNEQFF
>.|TRBV7-8|TRBJ2-1|.
TGTGCCAGCAGCTTATCGTCTCACCGGGGTGCTGAGGGTGAGCAGTTCTTC
CASSLSSHRGAEGEQFF
>few|TRBV27|TRBJ2-3|.
TGTGCCACCGCACTCCTAGGGGGAGATACGCAGTATTTT
CATALLGGDTQYF
>many|TRBV28|TRBJ2-4|.
TGTGCCAGCAATCGGAGCGGAGCGAGGAACATTCAGTACTTC
CASNRSGARNIQYF
>few|TRBV10-3|TRBJ1-2|TRBD1
TGTGCCAGCCTTGGCGGGACAGAATATGGCTACACCTTC
CASLGGTEYGYTF
>few|TRBV12-3/TRBV12-4|TRBJ2-1|TRBD2
TGTGCCAGCGGACTAGCGGGGGGGGAGCAGTTCTTC
CASGLAGGEQFF
>few|TRBV3-1|TRBJ2-5|TRBD2
TGTGCCAGCAGCCTCAAGACTAGCGGGAGAGGGAGAGAGACCCAGTACTTC
CASSLKTSGRGRETQYF
>.|TRBV12-3/TRBV12-4|TRBJ2-3|TRBD2
TGTGCCAGCAGTTATAGCGGGGGGCGCTCCACAGATACGCAGTATTTT
CASSYSGGRSTDTQYF
>.|TRBV5-1|TRBJ1-5|TRBD1
TGCGCCAGCAGCTTAGACGGACAGGGGCCCCAGCATTTT
CASSLDGQGPQHF
>.|TRBV30|TRBJ2-5|TRBD2
TGTGCCTGGAGGAATAGGGAGGGAGGCCAAGAGACCCAGTACTTC
CAWRNREGGQETQYF
>.|TRBV12-3/TRBV12-4|TRBJ2-5|TRBD1
TGTGCCAGCAGTTCCGGGGACAGTAGGTCGGGGACCCAGTACTTC
CASSSGDSRSGTQYF
>.|TRBV6-1|TRBJ2-7|TRBD1
TGTGCCAGCAGTGAAGGAGTATTAGGACAGGGGGCGGGCGAGCAGTACTTC
CASSEGVLGQGAGEQYF
>few|TRBV5-1|TRBJ2-1|TRBD1
TGCGCCAGCAGCACGACAGGGTTGTTCGGATTGAACTCCTACAATGAGCAGTTCTTC
CASSTTGLFGLNSYNEQFF
>.|TRBV10-3|TRBJ1-2|TRBD1
TGTGCCATCAGGCGACAGGGTGATGGCGGCTACACCTTC
CAIRRQGDGGYTF
>.|TRBV15|TRBJ2-5|TRBD1
TGTGCCACCAGCAGAGAACAGGACAGGGGCTGGGAGACCCAGTACTTC
CATSREQDRGWETQYF
>.|TRBV7-2|TRBJ1-5|.
TGTGCCAGCAGCTCCGTGGCCTGGACACGGGAAAACTATCAGCCCCAGCATTTT
CASSSVAWTRENYQPQHF